Below, 6 T cell receptor beta chains from the same sample are listed, as sequenced in a study of blood T cells in healthy people across ages. Combining a sample-barcoded 5' primer with a J-beta primer mix, a second PCR ran for about 6 to 12 cycles. One entry per CDR3 protein results from TCRdb running MiXCR on the 5' RACE reads. There are 750,000 to 1,000,000 distinct CDR3 sequences in the sample; about 29% occur only once, and roughly 10% lies in the top ten. A further study also used this sample, focusing on T cells of mothers and their children.

Sequenced material: blood. Receptor source: a woman in her forties in good health.

This clonotype has just a few counts. The V gene is TRBV5-1, the J gene TRBJ2-4; D gene uncertain. Germline V gives CDR1 SGHRS, CDR2 YFSETQ. V was trimmed by 4 bases and J by 5 bases, leaving 4 bases between them. CDR3 length: 11 amino acids. The CDR3 loop is CASSRENIQYF. The CDR3 DNA reads as TGCGCCAGCAGCCGTGAAAACATTCAGTACTTC.

As concerns this clonotype: A much larger clone differs from this one at a single base, so this may be a read error. The chain couples TRBV5-5 to TRBJ2-7; 11 positions match TRBD1. The germline V gene encodes CDR1 SGHKS and CDR2 YYEKEE (reference sequence). This CDR3 contains 16 residues. The CDR3 DNA reads TGTGTCAGCAGCTTAGGGACAGGGGGTCTCTTCGACGAGCAGTACTTC. It is translated as CVSSLGTGGLFDEQYF.

The chain is built from TRBV20-1 and TRBJ1-3; no reliable D call. Germline loops: CDR1 DFQATT, CDR2 SNEGSKA (reference sequence). The CDR3 runs to 15 residues. V was shortened by 3 bases and J by 4 bases, with 16 bases between the two germline ends. The CDR3 DNA reads as TGCAGTGCTAGGGAGGCCTCGGGGTCCGGAAACACCATATATTTT. It is translated as CSAREASGSGNTIYF.

The V and J genes are TRBV12-5 and TRBJ2-2; tentative D call: TRBD1 (6 bases). V gave up 3 bases and J gave up 6 bases, with 17 bases separating them. This CDR3 contains 16 residues. Germline CDR1 and CDR2: LGHNT and FRNRAP. The CDR3 is CASGFIRPGVAGELFF. The CDR3 nucleotides read TGTGCTAGTGGTTTTATCCGCCCAGGGGTTGCCGGGGAGCTGTTTTTT.

A few counts support this clonotype. This sequence joins TRBV15 and TRBJ2-5; 12 positions match TRBD2. The CDR3 is 18 residues long. V trimming: 6 bases; J trimming: 0 bases; junction bases outside the gene matches: 11. Germline V gene data show CDR1 as LNHNV and CDR2 as YYDKDF (reference sequence). CDR3 in amino acids: CATSSRRTSGRNQETQYF. CDR3 nucleotides: TGTGCCACCAGTAGCCGCCGAACTAGCGGGAGGAACCAAGAGACCCAGTACTTC.

This sequence joins TRBV6-5 and TRBJ1-1; 7 bases line up with TRBD1. Germline trimming cut 4 bases from V and 4 bases from J; bases unmatched to any gene: 9. Germline lookup yields CDR1 MNHEY and CDR2 SVGAGI. The CDR3 loop spans 15 amino acids. The CDR3 spells CASSSNRGRVTEAFF. The CDR3 coding sequence is TGTGCCAGCAGTTCAAACAGGGGACGGGTCACTGAAGCTTTCTTT.